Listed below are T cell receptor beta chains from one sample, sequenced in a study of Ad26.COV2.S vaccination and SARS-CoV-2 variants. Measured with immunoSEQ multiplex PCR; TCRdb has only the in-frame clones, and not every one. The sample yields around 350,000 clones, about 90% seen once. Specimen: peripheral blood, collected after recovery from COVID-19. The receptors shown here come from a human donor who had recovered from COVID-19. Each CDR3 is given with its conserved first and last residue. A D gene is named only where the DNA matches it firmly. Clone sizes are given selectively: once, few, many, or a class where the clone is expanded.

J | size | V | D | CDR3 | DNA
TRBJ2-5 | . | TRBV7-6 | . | CASSLGSWQNQETQYF | TGTGCCAGCAGCTTAGGGTCTTGGCAGAACCAAGAGACCCAGTACTTC
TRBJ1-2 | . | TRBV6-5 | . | CASIRGPNYGYTF | TGTGCCAGCATCAGGGGCCCGAACTATGGCTACACCTTC
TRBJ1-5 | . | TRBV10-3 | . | CAIKSSGAQPQHF | TGTGCCATCAAGAGTTCAGGGGCTCAGCCCCAGCATTTT
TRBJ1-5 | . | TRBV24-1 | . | CATNFPRVSNQPQHF | TGTGCCACCAATTTCCCCAGGGTTAGCAATCAGCCCCAGCATTTT
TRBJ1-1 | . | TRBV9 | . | CASSVGRGTEAFF | TGTGCCAGCAGTGTAGGAAGAGGGACTGAAGCTTTCTTT
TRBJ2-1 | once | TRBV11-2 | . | CASSPRSVYNEQFF | TGTGCCAGCAGCCCGCGTTCGGTCTACAATGAGCAGTTCTTC
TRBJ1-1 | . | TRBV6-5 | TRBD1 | CASSTGVNTEAFF | TGTGCCAGCAGTACAGGGGTAAACACTGAAGCTTTCTTT
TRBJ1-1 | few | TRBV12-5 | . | CASGSRVGEAFF | TGTGCTAGTGGTTCCAGGGTAGGTGAAGCTTTCTTT
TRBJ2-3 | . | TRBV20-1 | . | CSASGADSTDTQYF | TGCAGTGCTAGTGGTGCGGATAGCACAGATACGCAGTATTTT
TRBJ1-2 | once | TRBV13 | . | CASSLIGGANYGYTF | TGTGCCAGCAGCTTAATTGGGGGGGCTAACTATGGCTACACCTTC
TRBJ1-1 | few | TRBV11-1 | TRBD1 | CASRRRDRGTEAFF | TGTGCCAGCAGGCGGCGGGACAGGGGCACTGAAGCTTTCTTT
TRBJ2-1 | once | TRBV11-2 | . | CASSGGGSMNEQFF | TGTGCCAGCAGCGGAGGCGGATCTATGAATGAGCAGTTCTTC
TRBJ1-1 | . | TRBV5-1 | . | CASSLGGVANTEAFF | TGCGCCAGCAGCTTGGGAGGTGTGGCGAACACTGAAGCTTTCTTT
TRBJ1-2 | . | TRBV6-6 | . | CASSYASDGYTF | TGTGCCAGCAGTTATGCGTCTGATGGCTACACCTTC
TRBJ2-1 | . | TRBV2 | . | CARSGGRQGTYNEQFF | TGTGCCAGGTCCGGGGGGAGACAGGGGACCTACAATGAGCAGTTCTTC
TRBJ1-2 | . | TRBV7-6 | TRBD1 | CASSLALTNSGTASNYGYTF | TGTGCCAGCAGCTTAGCCTTGACCAACTCCGGGACAGCCAGTAACTATGGCTACACCTTC
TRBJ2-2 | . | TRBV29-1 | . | CSFREYTGELFF | TGCAGCTTCCGGGAATACACCGGGGAGCTGTTTTTT
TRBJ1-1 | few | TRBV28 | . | CASSQVPEAFF | TGTGCCAGCAGTCAAGTACCTGAAGCTTTCTTT
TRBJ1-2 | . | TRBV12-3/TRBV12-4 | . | CASSLASNYGYTF | TGTGCCAGCAGTTTAGCCAGTAACTATGGCTACACCTTC
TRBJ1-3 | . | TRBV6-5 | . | CASSLEGGSGNTIYF | TGTGCCAGCAGCCTGGAGGGAGGCTCTGGAAACACCATATATTTT
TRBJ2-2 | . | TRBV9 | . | CASSLTRSTGELFF | TGTGCCAGCAGCTTAACGCGTTCGACCGGGGAGCTGTTTTTT
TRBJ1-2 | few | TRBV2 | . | CASSDRGQREVYGYTF | TGTGCCAGCAGTGACCGGGGGCAGAGAGAGGTATATGGCTACACCTTC
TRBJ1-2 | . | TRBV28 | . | CASSLLTAYGYTF | TGTGCCAGCAGTTTACTGACAGCCTATGGCTACACCTTC
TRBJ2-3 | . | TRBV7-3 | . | CASSWWGFGGGTVADTQYF | TGTGCCAGCAGCTGGTGGGGCTTCGGCGGGGGCACGGTGGCCGATACGCAGTATTTT
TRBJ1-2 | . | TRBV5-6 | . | CASSTEVVLNGYTF | TGTGCCAGCAGCACTGAAGTGGTCCTAAATGGCTACACCTTC
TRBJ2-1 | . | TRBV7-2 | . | CASSLVGSYNEQFF | TGTGCCAGCAGCTTAGTAGGTTCTTACAATGAGCAGTTCTTC
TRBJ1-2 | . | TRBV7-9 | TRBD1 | CASSFTTGVSTNYGYTF | TGTGCCAGCAGCTTTACGACAGGGGTCTCTACTAACTATGGCTACACCTTC
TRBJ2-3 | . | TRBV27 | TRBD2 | CASSILAGSTDTQYF | TGTGCCAGCAGTATCTTAGCGGGGAGCACAGATACGCAGTATTTT
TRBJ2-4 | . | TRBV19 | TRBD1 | CASSIANRGSKNIQYF | TGTGCCAGTAGTATAGCTAACAGGGGGTCTAAAAACATTCAGTACTTC